This TCR beta chain was retrieved from a study of Graves' ophthalmopathy and Graves' hyperthyroidism listed by TCRdb under 2018. Broadly, across the study: Peripheral blood was collected at initial diagnosis, prior to any treatment. The study used signatures of the TCR beta repertoire to tell Graves' ophthalmopathy apart from Graves' hyperthyroidism and to predict which patients would progress to ophthalmopathy. In total, over 130 blood samples were TCR-sequenced: 40 to 45 ophthalmopathy, some 75 hyperthyroidism and about 17 hyperthyroidism-to-ophthalmopathy patients. To explore V-J signatures distinguishing ophthalmopathy from hyperthyroidism, a discovery set of 100 or so patients (roughly 45 ophthalmopathy, over 55 stable hyperthyroidism) was enrolled. For independent validation, a separate cohort was made up of 18 hyperthyroidism patients plus 17 patients who later progressed from hyperthyroidism to ophthalmopathy. In five or six hyperthyroidism patients, T-cell repertoires of thyroid tissue and blood were compared. Once sampling was done, hyperthyroidism patients were given methimazole at a starting dose of 30 mg daily, while ophthalmopathy patients were given high-dose intravenous methylprednisolone. The 100 or so discovery patients were divided at random into training and test sets in a 7:3 ratio.

Patients with ophthalmopathy had moderately to severely active disease, with a Clinical Activity Score of 3 or more, a NOSPECS grade of 4 or more, and a disease duration of less than 3 months. Patients with other autoimmune diseases, uncontrolled infections, pregnancy or lactation were excluded. Diagnosis relied on clinical symptoms, serum thyroxine, TRAb, thyroid ultrasound and orbital computed tomography. Ficoll-Paque density gradient centrifugation was used to isolate PBMCs from around 10 ml of fresh peripheral blood. Total RNA was extracted with Trizol reagent and quality-checked on an Agilent 2100 Bioanalyzer. The germline V gene supplies CDR1 MNHEY and CDR2 SVGAGI. Compared with germline, V lacks 2 bases and J lacks 3 bases; bases without a gene match: 6. Measured from the cysteine to the phenylalanine, the CDR3 is 15 residues long. Of the read, only the CDR3 DNA is kept; its 45 bases are in frame from base 1.

The research as a whole found: In validation, the model predicted ophthalmopathy progression with over 60% sensitivity and less than 80% specificity; roughly 12 predicted patients were CT-confirmed with GO in a median of about 6.2 months. No statistical method was used to predetermine the sample size, and group allocation was not hidden from the investigators. Among expanded thyroid clonotypes with frequency above 0.001, most also showed up in blood, which suggests that blood repertoires may reflect the thyroid immune response. The 13-signature model separated ophthalmopathy from stable hyperthyroidism with over 85% sensitivity and 81.08% specificity in cross-validation, and 80%/75% in the test set.

For repertoire sequencing, the TCR beta CDR3 regions were amplified from RNA transcripts. A first-round RT-PCR used HTBI primers with the Qiagen OneStep RT-PCR kit, followed by a second-round multiplex PCR, size selection and purification. Libraries were sequenced paired-end with 100 bp reads on an Illumina HiSeq2000. As for how the authors treated the data: SOAPnuke was used for read processing, and reads with adapters, uncalled bases, a mean Phred below 15, or no exact constant-primer or identifier match were discarded. High-quality paired reads were merged with COPE v1.2.5. Each unique nucleotide sequence was defined as a clonotype, and clonotypes were aligned to IMGT TRB V, D and J references with MiTCR v1.1. Analysis was restricted to V-J combinations with a frequency above 0.0001, which covered about 99% of repertoires. For each V-J combination, a TCR clonal expansion and chaos score was defined as F50 clonal expansion divided by the chaos observed in the TCRdist matrix. Welch's t-statistics and random forest were used to narrow the features down to more than 10 V-J combinations, which were then fed into a naive Bayes classifier. The Morisita-Horn index was used to measure how similar the thyroid and blood repertoires were. In TCRdb, the public reads were trimmed at Q25 with fastp and aligned with MiXCR, with productive beta chains retained. Each CDR3 protein gets just one entry, which takes the most common genes and DNA from the rows behind it. The authors' filters were not applied to this entry. The sample contains 210,000 or so distinct CDR3 sequences, 25% to 30% of them found a single time. About 8.2% of the sample rests with the top ten.

On this clonotype: There is no known antigen for this receptor. No quality values exist for individual bases; no much larger clone is one base distant.

The chain is made from TRBV6-5 and TRBJ2-7; the junction holds 8 bases that match TRBD1. The TCR was taken from a man over 45 with Graves' ophthalmopathy. Donor details come from another sample of the same person, matched by shared clones. Material for sequencing was peripheral blood. The CDR3 reads CASSYGGTGLYEQYF. The DNA sequence is as follows: TGTGCCAGCAGTTACGGGGGGACAGGACTCTACGAGCAGTACTTC.